This T cell receptor beta chain emerged from a study of blood T cells in healthy people across ages (dated by TCRdb to about 2015). In the study overall: In model experiments, roughly one uniquely barcoded TCR beta cDNA molecule per two T cells was captured by template switching. To avoid experimental bias, donors of different ages were distributed randomly across sequencing lanes. Age-related changes in TCR beta repertoire diversity were measured in the study by deep sequencing normalized with unique cDNA molecular identifiers. Four age groups were formed from the donors: young (average roughly 15 years), middle-aged (approximately 39), aged (62) and long-lived (approximately 80). Two additional independent replicas of 1 million unique cDNA reads from the same blood draw were analyzed for two donors (one aged 18 to 30 and one aged 80 or older).

About this clonotype itself: Its cognate antigen has yet to be identified. Base qualities are missing; no much larger clone stands one base away.

Library generation was performed with 5' RACE. Sequencing took place on an Illumina HiSeq 2500. The second PCR ran for about 7 to 11 cycles and used a J-beta primer mix along with a sample-barcoded 5' primer. A template-switch 5' adaptor carrying 12 random nucleotides introduced a unique molecular identifier onto each TCR beta cDNA molecule. Each sample yielded at least 3 million CDR3-containing paired-end reads. The Mint cDNA synthesis kit, primed by a TRBC-specific oligonucleotide, was used to synthesize first-strand cDNA from all RNA. Following uracil-DNA glycosylase treatment, all cDNA underwent a first 18-cycle PCR with the universal primers M1SS and BC2_uni_R. Per the authors' processing: For normalization, 1 million high-quality reads were randomly selected from each sample, with every read carrying a distinct molecular identifier. Reads with shared molecular identifiers were discarded instead of being binned into consensus sequences. MiTCR, run with a Q25 quality threshold and the strictest error-elimination algorithm, handled CDR3 identification, clonotype clustering and error correction. Lower-bound total TCR beta diversity was estimated with a nonparametric unseen species model using Euler transformation. TCRdb passed the public sequencing reads through fastp at Q25 and MiXCR, retaining productive beta sequences. A single entry per CDR3 protein holds the most common genes and DNA from its merged rows. V and J calls and clone size were set by TCRdb, not the authors. Within this sample are roughly 500,000 distinct CDR3 sequences, with roughly 28% of them counted one time only. Approximately 17% of the sample comes from the top ten.

The CDR3 has 13 amino acids, counting the end cysteine and phenylalanine. This entry keeps only the CDR3 DNA: 39 bases, framed from base 1. CDR1 and CDR2 (SNHLY, FYNNEI) derive from the germline V gene. Ends trimmed: V by 8 bases, J by 0 bases; bases unmatched to a gene: 3. Findings and caveats that apply to the study as a whole: Compared with the aged group, more naive CD4+ T cells, fewer expanded clones and increased TCR diversity were shown by the long-lived group, suggesting age selection. A strong correlation was found between observed TCR beta diversity and the percentage of naive T cells measured by flow cytometry. Total diversity estimates from one million sequenced T cells were considered lower bounds and underestimates. Observed TCR beta diversity per million T cells fell roughly linearly with age, and a significant reduction was already apparent by age roughly 40. Since profiling was done on bulk unsorted PBMCs, naive and antigen-experienced compartments could not be conclusively compared. The CMV infection status of donors was not known, potentially confounding age-related changes in expanded clonotypes.

Donors were 39 systemically healthy Caucasian individuals from Russia aged roughly 6 to 90 years. Each donor gave approximately 9.3 milliliters of peripheral blood, collected into EDTA-treated Vacutainer tubes. Ficoll-Paque density-gradient centrifugation was used to isolate PBMCs, with at least 6.5 million per sample. Trizol reagent was used to extract total RNA from PBMCs, with at least 6 micrograms per sample. Naive CD45RAhigh/CD27high T cell percentages were measured by flow cytometry on a PBMC aliquot from every donor. Recombination joined TRBV2 with TRBJ2-7; 8 central bases correspond to TRBD2. The clonotype originates from a woman aged 70-85 years in good health. Sequencing was performed on blood. In nucleotide form, the sequence is TGTGCCAGCGCCCTAGCGGGCTCCTACGAGCAGTACTTC. It translates to CASALAGSYEQYF.